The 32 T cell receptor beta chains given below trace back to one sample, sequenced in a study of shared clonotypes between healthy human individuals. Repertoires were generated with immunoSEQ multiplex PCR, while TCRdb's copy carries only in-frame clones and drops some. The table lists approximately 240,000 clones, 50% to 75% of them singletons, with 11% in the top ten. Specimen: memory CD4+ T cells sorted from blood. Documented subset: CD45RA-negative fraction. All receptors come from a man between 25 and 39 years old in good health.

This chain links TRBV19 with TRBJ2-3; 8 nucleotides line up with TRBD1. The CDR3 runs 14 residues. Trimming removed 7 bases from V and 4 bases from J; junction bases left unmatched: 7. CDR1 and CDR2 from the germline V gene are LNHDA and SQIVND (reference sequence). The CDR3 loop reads CASNDRGISDTQYF. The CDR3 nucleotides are TGTGCCAGTAACGACAGGGGAATATCAGATACGCAGTATTTT.

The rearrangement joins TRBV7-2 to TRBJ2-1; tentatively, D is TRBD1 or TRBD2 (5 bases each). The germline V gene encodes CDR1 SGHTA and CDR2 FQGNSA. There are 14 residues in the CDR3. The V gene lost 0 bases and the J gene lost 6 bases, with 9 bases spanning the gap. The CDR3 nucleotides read TGTGCCAGCAGCTTAGCTTTTGGGGGCAATGAGCAGTTCTTC. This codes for CASSLAFGGNEQFF.

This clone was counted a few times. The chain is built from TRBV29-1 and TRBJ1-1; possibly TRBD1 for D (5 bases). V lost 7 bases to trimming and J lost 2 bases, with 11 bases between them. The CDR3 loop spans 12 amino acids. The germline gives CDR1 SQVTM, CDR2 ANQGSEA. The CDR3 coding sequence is TGCAGCGCCAGCAGGGTCAACACTGAAGCTTTCTTT. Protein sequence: CSASRVNTEAFF.

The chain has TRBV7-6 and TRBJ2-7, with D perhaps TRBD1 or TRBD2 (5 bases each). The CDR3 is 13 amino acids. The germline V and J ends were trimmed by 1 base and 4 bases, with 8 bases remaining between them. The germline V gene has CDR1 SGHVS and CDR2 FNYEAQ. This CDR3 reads CASSLVGEYEQYF. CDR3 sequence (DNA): TGTGCCAGCAGCTTAGTAGGGGAGTACGAGCAGTACTTC.

In DNA form, the CDR3 reads TGTGCCAGCAGCCCCGGACAGGAGTACAATGAGCAGTTCTTC. Translated, it gives CASSPGQEYNEQFF. The rearrangement joins TRBV9 to TRBJ2-1; TRBD1 matches 7 bases. The CDR3 has 14 residues. Losses at the gene ends were 4 bases for V and 4 bases for J; bases not matched to a gene: 5. Germline V gene sequence: CDR1 SGDLS, CDR2 YYNGEE.

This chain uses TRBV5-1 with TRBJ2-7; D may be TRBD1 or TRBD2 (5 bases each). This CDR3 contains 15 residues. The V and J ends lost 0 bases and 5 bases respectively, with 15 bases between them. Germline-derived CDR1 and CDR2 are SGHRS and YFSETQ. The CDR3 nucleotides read TGCGCCAGCAGCTTGGTTGAGGGGCTCGTCCACGAGCAGTACTTC. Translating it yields CASSLVEGLVHEQYF.

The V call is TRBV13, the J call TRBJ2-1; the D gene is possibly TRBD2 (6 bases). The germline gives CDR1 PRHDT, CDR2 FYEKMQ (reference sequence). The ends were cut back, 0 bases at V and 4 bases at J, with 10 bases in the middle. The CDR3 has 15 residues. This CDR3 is CASSLGTSNYNEQFF. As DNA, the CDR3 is TGTGCCAGCAGCTTAGGAACTAGCAATTACAATGAGCAGTTCTTC. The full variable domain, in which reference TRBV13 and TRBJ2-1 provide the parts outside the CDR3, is AAGVIQSPRHLIKEKRETATLKCYPIPRHDTVYWYQQGPGQDPQFLISFYEKMQSDKGSIPDRFSAQQFSDYHSELNMSSLELGDSALYFCASSLGTSNYNEQFFGPGTRLTVL.

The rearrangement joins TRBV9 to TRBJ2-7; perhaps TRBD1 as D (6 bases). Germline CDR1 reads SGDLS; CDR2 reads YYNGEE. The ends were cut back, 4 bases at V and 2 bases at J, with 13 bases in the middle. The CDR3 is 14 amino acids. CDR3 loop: CASSSTQGPYEQYF. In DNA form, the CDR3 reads TGTGCCAGCAGCTCAACACAGGGTCCCTACGAGCAGTACTTC.

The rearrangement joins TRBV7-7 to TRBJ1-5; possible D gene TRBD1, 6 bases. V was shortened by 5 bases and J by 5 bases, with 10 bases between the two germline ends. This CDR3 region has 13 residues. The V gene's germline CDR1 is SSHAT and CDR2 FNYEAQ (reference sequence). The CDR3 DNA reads TGTGCCAGCAGCCCCGACAGGCATCAGCCCCAGCATTTT. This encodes CASSPDRHQPQHF.

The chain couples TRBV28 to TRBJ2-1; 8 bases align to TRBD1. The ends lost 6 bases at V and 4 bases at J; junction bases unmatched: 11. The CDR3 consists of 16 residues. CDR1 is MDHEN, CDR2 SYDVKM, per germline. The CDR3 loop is CASRTNGQGGYNEQFF. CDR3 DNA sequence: TGTGCCAGCAGAACCAACGGACAGGGCGGGTACAATGAGCAGTTCTTC.

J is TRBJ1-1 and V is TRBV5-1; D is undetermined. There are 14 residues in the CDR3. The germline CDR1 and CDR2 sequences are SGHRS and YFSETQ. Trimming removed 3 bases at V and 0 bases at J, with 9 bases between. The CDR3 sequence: CASSYIGMNTEAFF. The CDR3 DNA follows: TGCGCCAGCAGCTACATAGGGATGAACACTGAAGCTTTCTTT.

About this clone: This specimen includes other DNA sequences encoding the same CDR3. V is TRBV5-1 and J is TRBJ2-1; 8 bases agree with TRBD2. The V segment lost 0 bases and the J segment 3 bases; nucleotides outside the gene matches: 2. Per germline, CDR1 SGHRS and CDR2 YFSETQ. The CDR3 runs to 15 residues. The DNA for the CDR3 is TGCGCCAGCAGCTTGGACGGGAGGGGCTACAATGAGCAGTTCTTC. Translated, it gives CASSLDGRGYNEQFF.

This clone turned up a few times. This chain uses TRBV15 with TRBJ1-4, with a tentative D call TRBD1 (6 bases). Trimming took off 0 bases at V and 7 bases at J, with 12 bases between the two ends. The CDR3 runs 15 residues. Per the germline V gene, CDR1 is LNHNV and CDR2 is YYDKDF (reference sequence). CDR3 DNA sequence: TGTGCCACCAGCAGAGAACGACAGGACCTTGAAAAACTGTTTTTT. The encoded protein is CATSRERQDLEKLFF.

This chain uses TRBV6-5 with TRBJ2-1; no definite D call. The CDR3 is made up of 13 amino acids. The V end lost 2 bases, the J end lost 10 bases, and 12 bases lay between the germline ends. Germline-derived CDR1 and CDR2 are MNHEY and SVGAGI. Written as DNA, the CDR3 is TGTGCCAGCAGTTACGGGCCCACCGCGGAGCAGTTCTTC. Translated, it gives CASSYGPTAEQFF.

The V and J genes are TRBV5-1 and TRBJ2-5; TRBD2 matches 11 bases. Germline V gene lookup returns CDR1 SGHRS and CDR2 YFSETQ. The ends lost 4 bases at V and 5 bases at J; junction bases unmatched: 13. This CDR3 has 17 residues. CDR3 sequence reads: CASSLRGTSGPQETQYF. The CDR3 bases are TGCGCCAGCAGCCTAAGGGGGACTAGCGGCCCGCAGGAGACCCAGTACTTC.

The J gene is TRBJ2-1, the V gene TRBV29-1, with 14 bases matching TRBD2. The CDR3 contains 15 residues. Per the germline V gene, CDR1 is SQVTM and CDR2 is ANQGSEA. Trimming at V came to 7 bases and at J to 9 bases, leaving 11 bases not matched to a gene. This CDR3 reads CSAQPGLAGDLEQFF. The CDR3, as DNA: TGCAGCGCGCAACCGGGACTAGCGGGAGATCTTGAGCAGTTCTTC.

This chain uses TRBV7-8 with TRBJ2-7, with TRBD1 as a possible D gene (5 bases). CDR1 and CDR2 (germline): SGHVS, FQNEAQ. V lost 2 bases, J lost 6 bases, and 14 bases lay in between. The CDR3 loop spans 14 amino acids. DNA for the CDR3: TGTGCCAGCAGCTTACTGTCAGGGTTTGGCGAGCAGTACTTC. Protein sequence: CASSLLSGFGEQYF. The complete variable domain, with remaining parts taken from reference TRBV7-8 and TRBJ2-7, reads GAGVSQSPRYKVAKRGQDVALRCDPISGHVSLFWYQQALGQGPEFLTYFQNEAQLDKSGLPSDRFFAERPEGSVSTLKIQRTQQEDSAVYLCASSLLSGFGEQYFGPGTRLTVT.

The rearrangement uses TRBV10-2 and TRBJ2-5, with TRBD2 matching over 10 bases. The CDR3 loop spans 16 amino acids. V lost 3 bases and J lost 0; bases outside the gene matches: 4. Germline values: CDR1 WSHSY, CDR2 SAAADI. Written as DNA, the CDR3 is TGCGCCAGCAGTGACCTCCTAGCGGGAGACCAAGAGACCCAGTACTTC. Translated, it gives CASSDLLAGDQETQYF.

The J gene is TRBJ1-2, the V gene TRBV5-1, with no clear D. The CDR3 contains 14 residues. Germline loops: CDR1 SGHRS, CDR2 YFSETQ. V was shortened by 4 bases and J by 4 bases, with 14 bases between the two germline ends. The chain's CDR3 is CASSLKDGSYGYTF. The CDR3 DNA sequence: TGCGCCAGCAGCCTGAAGGACGGATCCTATGGCTACACCTTC.

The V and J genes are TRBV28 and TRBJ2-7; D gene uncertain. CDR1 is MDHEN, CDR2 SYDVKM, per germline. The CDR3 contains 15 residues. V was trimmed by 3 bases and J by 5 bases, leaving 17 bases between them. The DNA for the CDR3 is TGTGCCAGCAGTTTTGGCGGCCCTACTTGGGACGAGCAGTACTTC. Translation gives CASSFGGPTWDEQYF.

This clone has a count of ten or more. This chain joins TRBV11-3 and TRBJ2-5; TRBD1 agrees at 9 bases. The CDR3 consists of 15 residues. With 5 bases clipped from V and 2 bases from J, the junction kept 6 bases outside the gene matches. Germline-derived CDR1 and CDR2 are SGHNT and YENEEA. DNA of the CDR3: TGTGCCAGCAGCAGGGGACAGGGTGCTCAAGAGACCCAGTACTTC. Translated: CASSRGQGAQETQYF. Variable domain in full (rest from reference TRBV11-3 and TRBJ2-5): EAGVVQSPRYKIIEKKQPVAFWCNPISGHNTLYWYLQNLGQGPELLIRYENEEAVDDSQLPKDRFSAERLKGVDSTLKIQPAELGDSAVYLCASSRGQGAQETQYFGPGTRLLVL.

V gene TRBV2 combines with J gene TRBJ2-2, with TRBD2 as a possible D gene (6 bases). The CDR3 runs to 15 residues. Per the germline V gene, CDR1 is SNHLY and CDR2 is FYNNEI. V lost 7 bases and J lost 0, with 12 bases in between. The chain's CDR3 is CASTHGTANTGELFF. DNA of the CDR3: TGTGCCAGCACCCATGGGACTGCGAACACCGGGGAGCTGTTTTTT.

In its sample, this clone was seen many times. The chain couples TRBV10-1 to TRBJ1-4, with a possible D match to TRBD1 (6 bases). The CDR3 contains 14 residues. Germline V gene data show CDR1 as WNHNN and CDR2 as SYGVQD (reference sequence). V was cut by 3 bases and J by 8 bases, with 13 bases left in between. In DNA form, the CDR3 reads TGCGCCAGCAGTGATGTGGGGGCAGAAGAAAAACTGTTTTTT. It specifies CASSDVGAEEKLFF.

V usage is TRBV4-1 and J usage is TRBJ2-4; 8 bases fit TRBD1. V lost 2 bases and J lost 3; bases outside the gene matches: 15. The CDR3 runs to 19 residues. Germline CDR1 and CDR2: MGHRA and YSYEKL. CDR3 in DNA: TGCGCCAGCAGCCAAATACAACCTCGACAGGGGAGAGGCAAAAACATTCAGTACTTC. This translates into CASSQIQPRQGRGKNIQYF.

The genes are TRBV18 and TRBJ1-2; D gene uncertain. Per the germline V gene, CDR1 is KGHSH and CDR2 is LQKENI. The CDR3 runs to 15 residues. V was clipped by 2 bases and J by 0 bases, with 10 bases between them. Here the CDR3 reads CASSPSGGPNYGYTF. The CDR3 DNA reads TGTGCCAGCTCACCATCAGGAGGGCCTAACTATGGCTACACCTTC.

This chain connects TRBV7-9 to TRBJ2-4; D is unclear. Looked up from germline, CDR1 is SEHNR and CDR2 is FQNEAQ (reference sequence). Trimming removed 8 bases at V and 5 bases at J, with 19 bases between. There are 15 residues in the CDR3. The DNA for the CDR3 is TGTGCCAGCGCCTTAGGGTGGGGTAGGCAAAACATTCAGTACTTC. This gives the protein CASALGWGRQNIQYF.

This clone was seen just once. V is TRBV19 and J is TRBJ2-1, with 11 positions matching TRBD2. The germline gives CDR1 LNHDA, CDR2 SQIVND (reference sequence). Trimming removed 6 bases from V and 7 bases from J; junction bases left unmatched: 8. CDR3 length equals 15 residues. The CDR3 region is CASRLLAGEGNEQFF. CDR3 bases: TGTGCCAGTAGACTACTAGCGGGAGAGGGGAATGAGCAGTTCTTC.

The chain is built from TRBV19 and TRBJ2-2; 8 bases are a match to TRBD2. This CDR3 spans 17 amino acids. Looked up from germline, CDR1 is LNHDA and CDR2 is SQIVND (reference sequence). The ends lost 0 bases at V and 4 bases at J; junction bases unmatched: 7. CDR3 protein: CASSIDPSGSLTGELFF. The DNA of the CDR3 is TGTGCCAGTAGTATAGATCCCAGCGGGAGCCTCACCGGGGAGCTGTTTTTT.

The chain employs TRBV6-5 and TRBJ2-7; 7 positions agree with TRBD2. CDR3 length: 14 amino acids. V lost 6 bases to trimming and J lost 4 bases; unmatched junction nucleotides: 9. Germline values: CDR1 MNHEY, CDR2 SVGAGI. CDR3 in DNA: TGTGCCAGCAGCCGCGGACCGGGGGGATACGAGCAGTACTTC. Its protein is CASSRGPGGYEQYF.

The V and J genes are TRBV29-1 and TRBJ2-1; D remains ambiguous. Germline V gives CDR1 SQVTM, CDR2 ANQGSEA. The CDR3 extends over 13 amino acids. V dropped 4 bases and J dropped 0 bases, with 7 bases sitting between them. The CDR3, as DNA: TGCAGCGTTGCAAAAAGCTCCTACAATGAGCAGTTCTTC. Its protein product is CSVAKSSYNEQFF.

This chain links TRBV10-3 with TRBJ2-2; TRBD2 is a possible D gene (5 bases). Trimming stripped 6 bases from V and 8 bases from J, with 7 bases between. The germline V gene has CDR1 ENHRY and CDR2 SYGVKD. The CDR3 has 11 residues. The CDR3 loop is CAISPGGELFF. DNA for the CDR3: TGTGCCATCAGCCCGGGGGGGGAGCTGTTTTTT.

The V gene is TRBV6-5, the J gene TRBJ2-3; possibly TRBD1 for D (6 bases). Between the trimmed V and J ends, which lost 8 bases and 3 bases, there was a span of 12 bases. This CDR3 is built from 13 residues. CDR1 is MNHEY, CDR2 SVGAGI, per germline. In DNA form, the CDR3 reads TGTGCCAGCCAGGGGAGTGGGACAGATACGCAGTATTTT. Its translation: CASQGSGTDTQYF.